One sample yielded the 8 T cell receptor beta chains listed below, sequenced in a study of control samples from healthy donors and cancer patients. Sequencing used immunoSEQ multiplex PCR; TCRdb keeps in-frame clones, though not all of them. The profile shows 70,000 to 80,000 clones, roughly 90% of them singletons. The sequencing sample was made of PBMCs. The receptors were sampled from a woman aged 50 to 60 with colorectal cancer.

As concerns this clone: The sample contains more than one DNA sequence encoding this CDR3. The CDR3: CASSMRGNEKLFF. The CDR3 DNA is TGTGCCAGTAGTATGCGGGGAAATGAAAAACTGTTTTTT. The chain employs TRBV19 and TRBJ1-4; D is undetermined. Germline lookup yields CDR1 LNHDA and CDR2 SQIVND (reference sequence). The CDR3 runs 13 residues. The germline V and J ends were trimmed by 3 bases and 5 bases, with 7 bases remaining between them.

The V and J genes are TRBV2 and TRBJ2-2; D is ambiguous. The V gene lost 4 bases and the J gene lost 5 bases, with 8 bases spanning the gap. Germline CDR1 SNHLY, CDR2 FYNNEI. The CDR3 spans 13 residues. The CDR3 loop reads CASSGPGTGELFF. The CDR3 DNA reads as TGTGCCAGCAGTGGACCTGGGACCGGGGAGCTGTTTTTT.

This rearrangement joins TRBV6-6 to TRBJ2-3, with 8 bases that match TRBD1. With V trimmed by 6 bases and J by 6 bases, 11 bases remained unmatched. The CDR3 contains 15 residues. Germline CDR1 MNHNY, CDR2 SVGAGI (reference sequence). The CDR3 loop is CASRDTGTGGDTQYF. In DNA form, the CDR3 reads TGTGCCAGCAGGGATACCGGGACAGGCGGGGATACGCAGTATTTT.

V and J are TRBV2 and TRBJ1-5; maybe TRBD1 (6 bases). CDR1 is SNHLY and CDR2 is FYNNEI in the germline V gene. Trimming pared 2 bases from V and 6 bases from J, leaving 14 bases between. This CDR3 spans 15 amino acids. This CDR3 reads CASSEFRGAAQPQHF. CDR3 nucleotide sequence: TGTGCCAGCAGTGAATTTCGGGGGGCAGCTCAGCCCCAGCATTTT.

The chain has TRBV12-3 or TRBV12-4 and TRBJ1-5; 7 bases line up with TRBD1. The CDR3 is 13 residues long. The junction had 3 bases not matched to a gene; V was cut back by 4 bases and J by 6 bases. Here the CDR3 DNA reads TGTGCCAGCAGTTCTACAGGGGTTCAGCCCCAGCATTTT. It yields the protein CASSSTGVQPQHF.

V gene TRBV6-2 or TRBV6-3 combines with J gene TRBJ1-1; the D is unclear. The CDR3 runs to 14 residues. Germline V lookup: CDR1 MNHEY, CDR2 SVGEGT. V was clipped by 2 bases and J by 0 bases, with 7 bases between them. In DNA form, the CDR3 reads TGTGCCAGCAGTTACGATAGTCTGAACACTGAAGCTTTCTTT. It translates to CASSYDSLNTEAFF.

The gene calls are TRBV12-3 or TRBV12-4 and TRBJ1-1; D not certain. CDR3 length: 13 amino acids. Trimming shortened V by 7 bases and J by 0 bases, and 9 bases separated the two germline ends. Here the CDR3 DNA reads TGTGCCAGCACCTCTTCGCTGAACACTGAAGCTTTCTTT. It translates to CASTSSLNTEAFF.

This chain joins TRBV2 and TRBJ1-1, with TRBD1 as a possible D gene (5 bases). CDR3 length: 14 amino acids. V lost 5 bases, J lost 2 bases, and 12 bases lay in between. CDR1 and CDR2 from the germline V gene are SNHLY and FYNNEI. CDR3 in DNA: TGTGCCAGCAGTAAGACAGCAAGTAACACTGAAGCTTTCTTT. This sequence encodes CASSKTASNTEAFF. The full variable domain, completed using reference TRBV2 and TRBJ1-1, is EPEVTQTPSHQVTQMGQEVILRCVPISNHLYFYWYRQILGQKVEFLVSFYNNEISEKSEIFDDQFSVERPDGSNFTLKIRSTKLEDSAMYFCASSKTASNTEAFFGQGTRLTVV.